A selection of T cell receptor beta chains follows, all from one sample in a study of blood T cell repertoires in COVID-19. Some clones are missing from TCRdb's copy, which holds only in-frame ones; the method was immunoSEQ multiplex PCR. This sample yields approximately 240,000 clones, of which 84% are seen a single time; 4.5% to 5.5% belongs to the top ten. Sample: peripheral blood. These receptor sequences come from a woman between 55 and 75 years old who had recovered from COVID-19. Each CDR3 is given with its conserved first and last residue. Fields, in order: clone size, D gene, V gene, J gene, CDR3 protein, CDR3 DNA. The D gene is left open where the match is weak. A clone size is listed for some rows: how often the clone was seen (once, few, many), or a class if it is expanded.

abundance: .
d_gene: TRBD2
v_gene: TRBV10-3
j_gene: TRBJ2-5
CDR3aa: CAISPGLEETQYF
CDR3nt: TGTGCCATCAGTCCGGGACTAGAAGAGACCCAGTACTTC

abundance: .
d_gene: TRBD2
v_gene: TRBV2
j_gene: TRBJ2-1
CDR3aa: CASNLAGGLGNEQFF
CDR3nt: TGTGCCAGCAACTTAGCGGGGGGGCTTGGAAATGAGCAGTTCTTC

abundance: .
d_gene: .
v_gene: TRBV9
j_gene: TRBJ2-3
CDR3aa: CASSVDPEQYF
CDR3nt: TGTGCCAGCAGCGTAGACCCAGAACAGTATTTT

abundance: .
d_gene: .
v_gene: TRBV9
j_gene: TRBJ2-3
CDR3aa: CASSDPSLYTQYF
CDR3nt: TGTGCCAGCAGCGATCCTAGTTTGTATACGCAGTATTTT

abundance: .
d_gene: .
v_gene: TRBV6-5
j_gene: TRBJ2-5
CDR3aa: CAGGASVPSETQYF
CDR3nt: TGTGCCGGCGGGGCCTCAGTCCCCTCCGAGACCCAGTACTTC

abundance: .
d_gene: .
v_gene: TRBV7-9
j_gene: TRBJ1-3
CDR3aa: CASSSRRGNTIYF
CDR3nt: TGTGCCAGCAGCTCCCGTCGGGGAAACACCATATATTTT

abundance: .
d_gene: TRBD1
v_gene: TRBV19
j_gene: TRBJ2-7
CDR3aa: CASSSTTGLLNEQYF
CDR3nt: TGTGCCAGTAGCTCAACGACAGGGCTACTGAACGAGCAGTACTTC

abundance: .
d_gene: .
v_gene: TRBV9
j_gene: TRBJ1-3
CDR3aa: CASSLSVDFGNTIYF
CDR3nt: TGTGCCAGCAGCTTATCAGTTGATTTCGGAAACACCATATATTTT

abundance: .
d_gene: TRBD1
v_gene: TRBV11-2
j_gene: TRBJ1-4
CDR3aa: CASSRMGQNEKLFF
CDR3nt: TGTGCCAGCAGTCGAATGGGACAGAATGAAAAACTGTTTTTT

abundance: .
d_gene: .
v_gene: TRBV3-1/TRBV3-2
j_gene: TRBJ2-3
CDR3aa: CASSQTSRGVMTDTQYF
CDR3nt: TGTGCCAGCAGCCAGACGTCAAGAGGAGTTATGACAGATACGCAGTATTTT

abundance: .
d_gene: .
v_gene: TRBV5-6
j_gene: TRBJ1-5
CDR3aa: CASSSYRLDTNQPQHF
CDR3nt: TGTGCCAGCAGCTCTTACAGGCTAGATACCAATCAGCCCCAGCATTTT

abundance: .
d_gene: .
v_gene: TRBV7-9
j_gene: TRBJ1-4
CDR3aa: CASSRGANEKLFF
CDR3nt: TGTGCCAGCAGCCGCGGCGCTAATGAAAAACTGTTTTTT

abundance: once
d_gene: .
v_gene: TRBV21-1
j_gene: TRBJ2-7
CDR3aa: CASLKAGYEQYF
CDR3nt: TGTGCCAGCCTCAAGGCGGGCTACGAGCAGTACTTC

abundance: few
d_gene: .
v_gene: TRBV3-1/TRBV3-2
j_gene: TRBJ1-5
CDR3aa: CASSFARGQPQHF
CDR3nt: TGTGCCAGCAGCTTTGCCAGGGGTCAGCCCCAGCATTTT

abundance: .
d_gene: .
v_gene: TRBV13
j_gene: TRBJ1-2
CDR3aa: CASSLVGTYGYTF
CDR3nt: TGTGCCAGCAGCTTAGTAGGGACTTATGGCTACACCTTC

abundance: once
d_gene: .
v_gene: TRBV18
j_gene: TRBJ1-1
CDR3aa: CASSPIGQRNTEAFF
CDR3nt: TGTGCCAGCTCACCGATCGGACAACGGAACACTGAAGCTTTCTTT

abundance: .
d_gene: .
v_gene: TRBV29-1
j_gene: TRBJ1-5
CDR3aa: CSVRIQGDQPQHF
CDR3nt: TGCAGCGTACGGATACAGGGAGATCAGCCCCAGCATTTT

abundance: .
d_gene: TRBD1
v_gene: TRBV13
j_gene: TRBJ1-1
CDR3aa: CASSYETGTGGSEAFF
CDR3nt: TGTGCCAGCAGCTATGAAACCGGGACAGGGGGGTCTGAAGCTTTCTTT